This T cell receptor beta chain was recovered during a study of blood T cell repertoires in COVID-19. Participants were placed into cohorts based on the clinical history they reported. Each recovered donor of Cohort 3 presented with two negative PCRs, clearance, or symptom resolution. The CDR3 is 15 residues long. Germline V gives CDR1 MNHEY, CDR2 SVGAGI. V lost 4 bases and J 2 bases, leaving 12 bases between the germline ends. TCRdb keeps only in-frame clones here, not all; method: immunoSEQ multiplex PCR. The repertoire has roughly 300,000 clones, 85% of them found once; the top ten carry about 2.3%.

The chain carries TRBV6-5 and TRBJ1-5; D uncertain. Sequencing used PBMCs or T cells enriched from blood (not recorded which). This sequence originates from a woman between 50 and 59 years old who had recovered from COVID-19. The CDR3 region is CASSSLMRGNQPQHF. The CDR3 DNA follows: TGTGCCAGCAGTTCCCTTATGAGGGGCAATCAGCCCCAGCATTTT.